This paragraph reports one T cell receptor (beta chain). The source of the sample is a study of blood T cell repertoires in COVID-19. Study at large: Specimens from acute and convalescent COVID-19 originated in the United States, Italy and Spain.

This CDR3 contains 16 residues. Germline V gene lookup returns CDR1 LNHDA and CDR2 SQIVND (reference sequence). The V and J ends lost 1 base and 2 bases respectively, with 13 bases between them. Methods used by the authors: Cell counts per sample came from amplifying reference gene primers. Data came from immunoSEQ multiplex PCR; TCRdb stores just in-frame clones and leaves some out. V, J and clone size are those of that table, while D and trimming were read from the DNA. The sample consists of 140,000 or so clones, 76% of them appearing once. V and J are TRBV19 and TRBJ2-3; maybe TRBD2 (5 bases). Sequencing input: peripheral blood. This sequence was found in a man between 60 and 75 years old with acute or convalescent COVID-19. Here the CDR3 DNA reads TGTGCCAGTAGTATAGTGCCTCCGAGGGCCACAGATACGCAGTATTTT. Translation: CASSIVPPRATDTQYF.